This T cell receptor beta chain was identified in a study of control samples from healthy donors and cancer patients. Sequenced by immunoSEQ multiplex PCR; TCRdb stores in-frame clones only, minus some. The table lists fewer than 85,000 clones, roughly 89% of them singletons, with 15% to 18% in the top ten. Losses at the gene ends were 6 bases for V and 7 bases for J; bases not matched to a gene: 9. CDR3 length: 15 amino acids. Germline CDR1 and CDR2: MNHEY and SMNVEV (reference sequence). The sample consisted of blood. The sequence derives from a man aged 30 to 39 in good health. The V call is TRBV27, the J call TRBJ2-7; 13 bases fit TRBD2. CDR3 sequence (DNA): TGTGCCAGCAGGGAGGGGACTAGCGGGATGGGGGAGCAGTACTTC. Encoded protein: CASREGTSGMGEQYF.